Reported below is one T cell receptor beta chain. Produced via immunoSEQ multiplex PCR; TCRdb's table is partial and in-frame only. The table records about 360,000 clones, more than 75% of them present only once. Per the germline V gene, CDR1 is SGHRS and CDR2 is YFSETQ. This CDR3 has 13 residues. Trimming removed 4 bases from V and 5 bases from J; junction bases left unmatched: 6. This record belongs to a study of blood T cell repertoires in COVID-19. Study context: From T cells, B-cell-depleted T cells, or PBMCs came the material, which was cDNA or gDNA.

The sequence came from a man aged 35-49 years in a cohort exposed to, infected with or recovered from COVID-19 (not recorded which). The sample was PBMCs or T cells enriched from blood (not recorded which). This chain joins TRBV5-1 and TRBJ2-7; 7 bases map to TRBD2. For the CDR3, the DNA is TGCGCCAGCAGCCTCCAACTAGCGAACGAGCAGTACTTC. Translated, it gives CASSLQLANEQYF.